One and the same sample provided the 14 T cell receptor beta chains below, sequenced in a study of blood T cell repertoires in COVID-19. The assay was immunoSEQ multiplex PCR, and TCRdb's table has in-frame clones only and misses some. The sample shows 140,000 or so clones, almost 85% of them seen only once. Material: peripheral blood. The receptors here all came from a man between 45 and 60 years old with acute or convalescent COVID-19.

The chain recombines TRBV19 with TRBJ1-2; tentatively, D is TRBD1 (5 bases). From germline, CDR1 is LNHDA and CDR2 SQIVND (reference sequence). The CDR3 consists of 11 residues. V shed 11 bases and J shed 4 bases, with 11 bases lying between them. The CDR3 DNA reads TGTGCCGTTCCCAGGGCCTATGGCTACACCTTC. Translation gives CAVPRAYGYTF.

CDR3 protein: CASGPGTGGVGANVLTF. Written as DNA, the CDR3 is TGCGCCAGCGGCCCCGGGACAGGGGGTGTTGGGGCCAACGTCCTGACTTTC. The rearrangement links TRBV5-1 to TRBJ2-6, with 11 bases fitting TRBD1. The germline gives CDR1 SGHRS, CDR2 YFSETQ. The CDR3 has 17 amino acids. The V segment lost 7 bases and the J segment 3 bases; nucleotides outside the gene matches: 9.

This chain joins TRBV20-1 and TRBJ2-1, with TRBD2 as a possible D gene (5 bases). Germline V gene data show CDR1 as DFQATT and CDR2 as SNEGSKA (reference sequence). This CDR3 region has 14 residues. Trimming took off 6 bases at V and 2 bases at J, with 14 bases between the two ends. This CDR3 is CSASAGLTYNEQFF. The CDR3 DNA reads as TGCAGTGCGAGTGCGGGTCTGACCTACAATGAGCAGTTCTTC.

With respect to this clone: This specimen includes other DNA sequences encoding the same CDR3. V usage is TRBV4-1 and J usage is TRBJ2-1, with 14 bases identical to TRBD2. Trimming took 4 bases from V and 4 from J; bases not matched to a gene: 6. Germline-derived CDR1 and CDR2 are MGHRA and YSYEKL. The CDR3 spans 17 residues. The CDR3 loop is CASSPRLAGGGYNEQFF. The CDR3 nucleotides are TGCGCCAGCAGCCCGCGACTAGCGGGAGGGGGTTACAATGAGCAGTTCTTC.

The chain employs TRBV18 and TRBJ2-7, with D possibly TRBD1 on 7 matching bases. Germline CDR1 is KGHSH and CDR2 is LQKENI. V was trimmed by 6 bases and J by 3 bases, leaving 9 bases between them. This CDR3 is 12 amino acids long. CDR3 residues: CASSRDSYEQYF. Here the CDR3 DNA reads TGTGCCAGCTCGCGGGACAGCTACGAGCAGTACTTC.

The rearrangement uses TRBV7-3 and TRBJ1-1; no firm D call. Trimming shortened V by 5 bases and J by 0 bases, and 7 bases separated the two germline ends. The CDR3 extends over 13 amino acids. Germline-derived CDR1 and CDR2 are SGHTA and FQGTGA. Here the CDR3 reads CASSAELNTEAFF. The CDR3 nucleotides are TGTGCCAGCAGCGCAGAATTGAACACTGAAGCTTTCTTT.

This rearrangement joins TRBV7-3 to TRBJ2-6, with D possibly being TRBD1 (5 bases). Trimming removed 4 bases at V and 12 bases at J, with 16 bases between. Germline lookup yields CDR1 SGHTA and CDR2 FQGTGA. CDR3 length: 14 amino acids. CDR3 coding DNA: TGTGCCAGCAGCTCACTCCAGGGATTCCCCGTCCTGACTTTC. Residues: CASSSLQGFPVLTF.

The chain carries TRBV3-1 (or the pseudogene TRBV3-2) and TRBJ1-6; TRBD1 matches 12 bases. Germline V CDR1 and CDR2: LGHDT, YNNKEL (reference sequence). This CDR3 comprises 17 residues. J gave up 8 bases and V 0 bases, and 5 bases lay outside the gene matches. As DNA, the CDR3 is TGTGCCAGCAGCCAAGATCTTGGGACAGGGGGCGATTCACCCCTCCACTTT. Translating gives CASSQDLGTGGDSPLHF.

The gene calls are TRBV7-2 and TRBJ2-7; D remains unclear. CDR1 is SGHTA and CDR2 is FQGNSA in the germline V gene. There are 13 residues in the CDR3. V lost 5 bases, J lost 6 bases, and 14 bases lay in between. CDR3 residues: CASSPSPGSEQYF. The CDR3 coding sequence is TGTGCCAGCAGCCCGTCACCCGGGTCCGAGCAGTACTTC.

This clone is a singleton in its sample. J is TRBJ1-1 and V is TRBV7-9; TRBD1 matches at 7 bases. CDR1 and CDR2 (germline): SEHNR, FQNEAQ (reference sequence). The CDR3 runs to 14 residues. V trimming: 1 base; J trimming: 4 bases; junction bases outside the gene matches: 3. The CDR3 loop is CASSLGTGATEAFF. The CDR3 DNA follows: TGTGCCAGCAGCTTAGGAACAGGGGCCACTGAAGCTTTCTTT.

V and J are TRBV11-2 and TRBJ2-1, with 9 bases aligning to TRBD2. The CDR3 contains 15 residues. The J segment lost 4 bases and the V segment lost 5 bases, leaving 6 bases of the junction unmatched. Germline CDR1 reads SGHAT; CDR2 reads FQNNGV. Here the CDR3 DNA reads TGTGCCAGCAGCATCCATAGCGGGGGTTACAATGAGCAGTTCTTC. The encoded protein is CASSIHSGGYNEQFF.

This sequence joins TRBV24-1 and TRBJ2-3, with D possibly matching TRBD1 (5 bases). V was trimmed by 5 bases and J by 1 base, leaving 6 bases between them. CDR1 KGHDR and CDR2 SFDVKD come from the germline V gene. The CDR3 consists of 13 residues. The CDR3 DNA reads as TGTGCCACCAGTGCCAGGGGCACAGATACGCAGTATTTT. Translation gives CATSARGTDTQYF.

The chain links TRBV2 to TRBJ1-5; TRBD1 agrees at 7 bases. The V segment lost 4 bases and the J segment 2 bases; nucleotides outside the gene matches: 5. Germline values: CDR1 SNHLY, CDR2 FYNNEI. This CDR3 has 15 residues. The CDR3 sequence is CASSAGTARNQPQHF. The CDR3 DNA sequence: TGTGCCAGCAGTGCGGGGACAGCTCGCAATCAGCCCCAGCATTTT.

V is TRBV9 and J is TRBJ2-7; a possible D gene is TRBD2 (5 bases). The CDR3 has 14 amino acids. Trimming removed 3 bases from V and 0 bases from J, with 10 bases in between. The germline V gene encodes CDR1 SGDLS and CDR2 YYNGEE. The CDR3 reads CASSAIGGSYEQYF. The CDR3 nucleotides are TGTGCCAGCAGCGCCATAGGAGGCTCCTACGAGCAGTACTTC.